The entry that follows covers one T cell receptor (beta chain) sequence. Assay: immunoSEQ multiplex PCR; the TCRdb copy retains only in-frame clones and omits some. The repertoire consists of fewer than 70,000 clones, with more than 75% occurring once and the leading ten covering roughly 9%. This sample was taken from a study of glioma-infiltrating T cells after dendritic cell vaccination. The sample's time point: after dendritic cell vaccination, including at tumor progression/relapse. Isocitrate dehydrogenase mutation was absent in all glioblastoma patients. The source was blood, collected after dendritic cell vaccination. The origin of this receptor is a human donor with glioblastoma.

The CDR3 region is CASSLAPGADGYTF. CDR3 in DNA: TGCGCCAGCAGCTTGGCTCCAGGGGCGGATGGCTACACCTTC. The chain employs TRBV5-1 and TRBJ1-2; TRBD1 is a possible D gene (6 bases). From germline, CDR1 is SGHRS and CDR2 YFSETQ. The CDR3 is 14 amino acids. Trimming shortened V by 0 bases and J by 6 bases, and 12 bases separated the two germline ends.